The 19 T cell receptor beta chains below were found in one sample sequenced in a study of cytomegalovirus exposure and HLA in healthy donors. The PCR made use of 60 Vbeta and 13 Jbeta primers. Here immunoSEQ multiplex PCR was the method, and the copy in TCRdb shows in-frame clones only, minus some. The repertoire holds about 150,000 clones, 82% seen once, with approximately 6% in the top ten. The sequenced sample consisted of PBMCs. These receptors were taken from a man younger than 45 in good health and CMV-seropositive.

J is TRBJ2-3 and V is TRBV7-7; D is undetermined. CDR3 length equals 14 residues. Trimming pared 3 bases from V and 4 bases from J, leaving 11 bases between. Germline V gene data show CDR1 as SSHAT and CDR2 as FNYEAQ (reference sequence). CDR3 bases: TGTGCCAGCAGCTTGACGGGTATTTCAGATACGCAGTATTTT. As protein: CASSLTGISDTQYF.

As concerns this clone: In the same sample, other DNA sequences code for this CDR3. The CDR3 coding sequence is TGCAGCGTTGGGACAGGTTCCTACAATGAGCAGTTCTTC. Its protein product is CSVGTGSYNEQFF. The chain uses TRBV29-1 and TRBJ2-1; 7 bases line up with TRBD1. The CDR3 is made up of 13 amino acids. Looked up from germline, CDR1 is SQVTM and CDR2 is ANQGSEA. V lost 4 bases, J lost 1 base, and 1 base stayed unmatched.

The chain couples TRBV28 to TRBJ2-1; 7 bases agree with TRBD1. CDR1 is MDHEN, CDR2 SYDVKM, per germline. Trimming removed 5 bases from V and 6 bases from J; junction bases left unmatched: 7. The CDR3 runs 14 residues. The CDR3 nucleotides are TGTGCCAGCAGTCTAGGACAGGCGATCAATGAGCAGTTCTTC. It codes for CASSLGQAINEQFF.

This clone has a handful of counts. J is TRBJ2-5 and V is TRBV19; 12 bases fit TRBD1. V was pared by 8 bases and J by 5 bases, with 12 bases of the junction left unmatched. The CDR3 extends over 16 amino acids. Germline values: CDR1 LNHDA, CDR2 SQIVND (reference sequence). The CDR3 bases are TGTGCCAGTCTAGCTGGTGGGACAGGGGGCTCGGAGACCCAGTACTTC. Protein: CASLAGGTGGSETQYF.

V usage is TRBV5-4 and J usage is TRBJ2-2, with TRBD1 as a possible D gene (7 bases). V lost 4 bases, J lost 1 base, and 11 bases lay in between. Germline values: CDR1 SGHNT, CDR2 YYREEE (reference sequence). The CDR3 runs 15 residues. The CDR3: CASSPGGLNTGELFF. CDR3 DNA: TGTGCCAGCAGCCCAGGGGGGCTGAACACCGGGGAGCTGTTTTTT.

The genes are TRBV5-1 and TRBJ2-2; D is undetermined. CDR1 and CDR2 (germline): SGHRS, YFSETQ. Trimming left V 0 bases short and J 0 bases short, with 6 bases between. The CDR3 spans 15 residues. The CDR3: CASSLVVTNTGELFF. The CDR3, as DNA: TGCGCCAGCAGCTTGGTCGTAACGAACACCGGGGAGCTGTTTTTT.

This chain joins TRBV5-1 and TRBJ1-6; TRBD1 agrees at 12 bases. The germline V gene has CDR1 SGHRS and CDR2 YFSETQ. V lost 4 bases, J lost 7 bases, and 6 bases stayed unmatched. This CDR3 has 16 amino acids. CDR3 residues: CASSAGQGAANSPLHF. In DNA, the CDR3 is TGCGCCAGCAGCGCGGGACAGGGGGCGGCGAATTCACCCCTCCACTTT.

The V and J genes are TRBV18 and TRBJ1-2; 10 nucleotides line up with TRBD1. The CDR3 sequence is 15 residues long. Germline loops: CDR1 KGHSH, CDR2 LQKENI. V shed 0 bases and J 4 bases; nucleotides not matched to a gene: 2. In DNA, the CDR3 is TGTGCCAGCTCACCACCGACAGGGGGCTTCTATGGCTACACCTTC. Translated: CASSPPTGGFYGYTF.

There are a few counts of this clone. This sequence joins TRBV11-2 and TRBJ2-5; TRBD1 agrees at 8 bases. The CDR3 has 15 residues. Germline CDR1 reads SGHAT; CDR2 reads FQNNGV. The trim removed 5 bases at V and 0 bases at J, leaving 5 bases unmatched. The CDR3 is CASSRNRGYQETQYF. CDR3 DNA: TGTGCCAGCAGCCGAAACAGGGGGTACCAAGAGACCCAGTACTTC. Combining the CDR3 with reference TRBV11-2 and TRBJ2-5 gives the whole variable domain EAGVAQSPRYKIIEKRQSVAFWCNPISGHATLYWYQQILGQGPKLLIQFQNNGVVDDSQLPKDRFSAERLKGVDSTLKIQPAKLEDSAVYLCASSRNRGYQETQYFGPGTRLLVL.

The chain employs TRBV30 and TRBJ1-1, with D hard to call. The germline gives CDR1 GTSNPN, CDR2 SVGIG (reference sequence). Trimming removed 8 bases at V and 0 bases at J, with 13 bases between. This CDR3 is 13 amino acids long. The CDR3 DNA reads TGTGCCCGAAGCGGCAACATGAACACTGAAGCTTTCTTT. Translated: CARSGNMNTEAFF.

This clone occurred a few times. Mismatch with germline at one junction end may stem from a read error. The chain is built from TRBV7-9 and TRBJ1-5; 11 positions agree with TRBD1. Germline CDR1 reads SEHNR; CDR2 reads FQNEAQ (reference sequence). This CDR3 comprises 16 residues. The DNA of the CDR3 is TGTGCCAGCAGCCCCGTCCCTGGACAGGGGGCGCAGCGCCAGCATTTT. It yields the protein CASSPVPGQGAQRQHF.

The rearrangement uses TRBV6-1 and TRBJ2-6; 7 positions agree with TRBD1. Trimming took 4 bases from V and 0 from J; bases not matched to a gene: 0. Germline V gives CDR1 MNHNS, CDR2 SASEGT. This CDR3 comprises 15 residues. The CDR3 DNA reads TGTGCCAGCAGTGGGGACAGCTCTGGGGCCAACGTCCTGACTTTC. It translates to CASSGDSSGANVLTF.

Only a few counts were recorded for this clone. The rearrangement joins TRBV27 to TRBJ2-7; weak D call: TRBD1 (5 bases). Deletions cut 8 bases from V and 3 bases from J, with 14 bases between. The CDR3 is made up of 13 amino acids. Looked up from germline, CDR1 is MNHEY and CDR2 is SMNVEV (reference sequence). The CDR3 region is CASGGADYYEQYF. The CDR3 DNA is TGTGCCAGCGGTGGGGCAGATTACTACGAGCAGTACTTC.

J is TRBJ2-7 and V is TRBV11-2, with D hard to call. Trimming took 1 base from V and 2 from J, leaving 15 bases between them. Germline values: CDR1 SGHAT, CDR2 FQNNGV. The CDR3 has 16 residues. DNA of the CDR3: TGTGCCAGCAGCTTAGGGCTCGGGTATGAGGCCTACGAGCAGTACTTC. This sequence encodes CASSLGLGYEAYEQYF.

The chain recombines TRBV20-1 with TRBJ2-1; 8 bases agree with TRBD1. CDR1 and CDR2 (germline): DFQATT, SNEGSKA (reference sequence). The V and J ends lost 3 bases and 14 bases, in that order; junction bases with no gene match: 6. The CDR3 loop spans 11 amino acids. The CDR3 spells CSASGSTGEFF. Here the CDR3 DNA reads TGCAGTGCTAGTGGATCGACAGGGGAGTTCTTC.

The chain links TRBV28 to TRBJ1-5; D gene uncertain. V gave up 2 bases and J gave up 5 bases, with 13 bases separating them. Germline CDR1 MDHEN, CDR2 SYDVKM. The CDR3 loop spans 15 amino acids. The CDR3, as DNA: TGTGCCAGCAGTTTAAGGCCGGTGAGGGATCAGCCCCAGCATTTT. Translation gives CASSLRPVRDQPQHF. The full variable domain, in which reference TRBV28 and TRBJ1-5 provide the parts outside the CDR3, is DVKVTQSSRYLVKRTGEKVFLECVQDMDHENMFWYRQDPGLGLRLIYFSYDVKMKEKGDIPEGYSVSREKKERFSLILESASTNQTSMYLCASSLRPVRDQPQHFGDGTRLSIL.

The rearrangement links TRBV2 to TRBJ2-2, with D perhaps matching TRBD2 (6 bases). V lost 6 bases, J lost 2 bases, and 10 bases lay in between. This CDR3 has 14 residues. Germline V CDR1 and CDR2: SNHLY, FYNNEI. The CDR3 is CASRSGPNTGELFF. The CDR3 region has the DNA TGTGCCAGCAGAAGCGGGCCTAACACCGGGGAGCTGTTTTTT.

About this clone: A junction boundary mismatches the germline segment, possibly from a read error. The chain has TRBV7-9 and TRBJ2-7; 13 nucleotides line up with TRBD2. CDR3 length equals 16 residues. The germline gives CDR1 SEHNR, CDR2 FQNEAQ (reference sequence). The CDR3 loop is CSSSTGLAGASYEQYF. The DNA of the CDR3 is TGTTCCAGCAGCACAGGACTAGCGGGGGCCAGCTACGAGCAGTACTTC.

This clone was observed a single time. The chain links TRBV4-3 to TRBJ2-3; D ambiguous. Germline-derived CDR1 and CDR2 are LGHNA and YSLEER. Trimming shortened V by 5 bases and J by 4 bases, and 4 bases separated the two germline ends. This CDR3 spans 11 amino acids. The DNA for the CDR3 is TGCGCCAGCAGCTCAGCAGATACGCAGTATTTT. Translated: CASSSADTQYF.